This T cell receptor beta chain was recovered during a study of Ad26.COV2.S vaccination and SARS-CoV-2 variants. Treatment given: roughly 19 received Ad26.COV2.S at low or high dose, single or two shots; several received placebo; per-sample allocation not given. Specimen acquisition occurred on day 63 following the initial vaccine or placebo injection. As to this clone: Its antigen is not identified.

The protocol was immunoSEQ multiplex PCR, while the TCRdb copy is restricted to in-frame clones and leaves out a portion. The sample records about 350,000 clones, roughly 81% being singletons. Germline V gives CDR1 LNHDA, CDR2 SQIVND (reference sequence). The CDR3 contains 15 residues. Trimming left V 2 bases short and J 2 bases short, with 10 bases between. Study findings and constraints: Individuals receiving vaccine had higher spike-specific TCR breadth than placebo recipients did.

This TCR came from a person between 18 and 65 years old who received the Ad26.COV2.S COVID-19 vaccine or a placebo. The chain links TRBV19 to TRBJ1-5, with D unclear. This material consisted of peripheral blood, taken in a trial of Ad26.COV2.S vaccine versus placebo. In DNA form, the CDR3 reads TGTGCCAGTAGTATATTACAGTGGGGCAATCAGCCCCAGCATTTT. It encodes CASSILQWGNQPQHF. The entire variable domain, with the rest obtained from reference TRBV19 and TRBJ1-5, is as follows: DGGITQSPKYLFRKEGQNVTLSCEQNLNHDAMYWYRQDPGQGLRLIYYSQIVNDFQKGDIAEGYSVSREKKESFPLTVTSAQKNPTAFYLCASSILQWGNQPQHFGDGTRLSIL.